Described below is a single T cell receptor (beta chain) sequence and its context. Its target is not known. Assay: immunoSEQ multiplex PCR; the TCRdb copy retains only in-frame clones and omits some. The data show under 80,000 clones, with 73% seen just once and around 1.2% held by the top ten. The V gene's germline CDR1 is SGHTA and CDR2 FQGTGA. V lost 5 bases and J lost 5, with 15 bases in between. The CDR3 contains 14 residues. This sample was included in a study of vaccination effects on CD4 cells after COVID-19. Expansion with viral peptide pools was applied to antigen-specific CD4+ T cells by the ViraFEST assay prior to sequencing. The authors isolated CD4+ T cells after around nine days of culture. The participants, recipients of two vaccine doses, got either BNT162b2 or mRNA-1273. Cultures got half-medium changes with IL-2 on days 3 and 7.

J is TRBJ2-5 and V is TRBV7-3; the D call may be TRBD1 or TRBD2 (5 bases each). This receptor was taken from a human donor who received a COVID-19 vaccine. Material: CD4+ T cells from PBMCs cultured with HCoV-229E spike peptides, obtained after COVID-19 vaccination. The CDR3 DNA reads as TGTGCCAGCAGCCCGACCGGGACCCGGGAGACCCAGTACTTC. The encoded protein is CASSPTGTRETQYF.